A single T cell receptor (beta chain) is shown here with its context. This sample was taken from a study of technical replicates of blood from a handful of donors. CDR3 length equals 16 residues. The V end was cut by 5 bases, the J end by 3 bases, with 16 bases between. From germline, CDR1 is SEHNR and CDR2 FQNEAQ (reference sequence). Clones were sequenced by immunoSEQ multiplex PCR, and TCRdb holds only the in-frame ones, with some missing. The sample carries tens of thousands of clones, about 94% recorded once. The source of this sequence is a human donor in good health. Sequenced material: T cells isolated from PBMCs. The chain carries TRBV7-9 and TRBJ1-4, with D hard to call. CDR3 residues: CASSPSPLEANEKLFF. In DNA, the CDR3 is TGTGCCAGCAGCCCCTCCCCCTTGGAGGCTAATGAAAAACTGTTTTTT.